This T cell receptor (beta chain) was retrieved from a study of blood T cell repertoires in COVID-19. The repertoire was sequenced with immunoSEQ multiplex PCR; TCRdb's copy has only in-frame clones and lacks some. The sample holds under 150,000 clones, nearly 85% seen once. Membership in each cohort depended on participant-reported clinical history. CDR3 length: 16 residues. V lost 2 bases and J lost 4; bases outside the gene matches: 3. Looked up from germline, CDR1 is SGHVS and CDR2 is FQNEAQ. V gene TRBV7-8 combines with J gene TRBJ2-2; TRBD1 agrees at 11 bases. This receptor was identified in a man aged 45-65 years in a cohort exposed to, infected with or recovered from COVID-19 (not recorded which). Sequenced material: PBMCs or T cells enriched from blood (not recorded which). CDR3 nucleotide sequence: TGTGCCAGCAGCTTAATGGACAGGGGGCTCACCGGGGAGCTGTTTTTT. It yields the protein CASSLMDRGLTGELFF.